The TCR beta chain under discussion was sequenced for a study of control samples from healthy donors and cancer patients. Profiling relied on immunoSEQ multiplex PCR, and the TCRdb table lists in-frame clones only, not all of them. The table has 190,000 or so clones, 90% to 95% seen once. Concerning this clone itself: The same CDR3 can be traced to other DNA sequences in this sample.

The V end lost 0 bases, the J end lost 0 bases, and 9 bases lay between the germline ends. Germline-derived CDR1 and CDR2 are SGDLS and YYNGEE. The CDR3 has 16 amino acids. The sequenced material came from blood. This clonotype was sampled from a man younger than 30 in good health. J is TRBJ2-2 and V is TRBV9, with a tentative D call TRBD2 (5 bases). The CDR3 DNA reads TGTGCCAGCAGCGTAGGATCCGGGGCGAACACCGGGGAGCTGTTTTTT. This codes for CASSVGSGANTGELFF.